The present entry profiles one TCR beta chain with its context. This sample is drawn from a study of blood T cell repertoires in COVID-19. For the study at large: Samples of COVID-19 (acute and convalescent) were obtained from the United States, Italy and Spain. T cells, B-cell-depleted T cells, or PBMCs supplied cDNA or gDNA.

Deletions cut 2 bases from V and 3 bases from J, with 9 bases between. This CDR3 spans 14 amino acids. Germline CDR1 is SGHRS and CDR2 is YFSETQ. Assay used: immunoSEQ multiplex PCR; TCRdb lists only in-frame clones, some missing. The sample has a few hundred thousand clones, roughly 91% seen once. The recovered donors of Cohort 3 showed two negative PCRs, clearance, or symptom resolution. This chain joins TRBV5-1 and TRBJ1-5, with D perhaps TRBD1 (5 bases). The clonotype comes from a woman aged 60-75 years who had recovered from COVID-19. Sequences were obtained from PBMCs or T cells enriched from blood (not recorded which). CDR3 loop: CASSFGQDNQPQHF. CDR3 nucleotide sequence: TGCGCCAGCAGCTTCGGACAAGACAATCAGCCCCAGCATTTT.